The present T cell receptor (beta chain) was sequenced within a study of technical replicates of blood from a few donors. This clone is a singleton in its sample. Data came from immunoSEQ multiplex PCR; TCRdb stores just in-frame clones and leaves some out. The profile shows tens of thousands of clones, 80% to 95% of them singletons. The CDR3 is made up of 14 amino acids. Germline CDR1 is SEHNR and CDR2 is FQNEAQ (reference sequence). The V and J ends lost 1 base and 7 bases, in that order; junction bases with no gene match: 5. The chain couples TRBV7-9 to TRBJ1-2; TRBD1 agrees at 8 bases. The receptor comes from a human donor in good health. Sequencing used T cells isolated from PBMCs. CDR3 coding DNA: TGTGCCAGCAGCTTAGGACAGGGGTTGAGTGGCTACACCTTC. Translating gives CASSLGQGLSGYTF.